The clone carrying this T cell receptor beta chain was recorded at least ten times. Each CDR3 protein is one row after TCRdb ran MiXCR on the 5' RACE reads. The sample records some 16,000 distinct CDR3 sequences, roughly 10% being singletons. The data originate from a study of neurological immune-mediated disorders. The CDR3 has 13 residues. Trimming stripped 6 bases from V and 2 bases from J, with 11 bases between. Germline assignment: CDR1 LNHDA and CDR2 SQIVND (reference sequence). Libraries from sorted cells used 900,000 to 1,000,000 T cells (CD4+ or CD8+). Sequencing input: CD8+ T cells from blood. The chain has TRBV19 and TRBJ2-7; D gene uncertain. This clonotype was obtained from a man aged 45-65 years in good health. The CDR3 DNA sequence: TGTGCCAGTAGCGACCGAGCCGCCTACGAGCAGTACTTC. This gives the protein CASSDRAAYEQYF. Full variable domain (outside the CDR3, taken from reference TRBV19 and TRBJ2-7): DGGITQSPKYLFRKEGQNVTLSCEQNLNHDAMYWYRQDPGQGLRLIYYSQIVNDFQKGDIAEGYSVSREKKESFPLTVTSAQKNPTAFYLCASSDRAAYEQYFGPGTRLTVT.